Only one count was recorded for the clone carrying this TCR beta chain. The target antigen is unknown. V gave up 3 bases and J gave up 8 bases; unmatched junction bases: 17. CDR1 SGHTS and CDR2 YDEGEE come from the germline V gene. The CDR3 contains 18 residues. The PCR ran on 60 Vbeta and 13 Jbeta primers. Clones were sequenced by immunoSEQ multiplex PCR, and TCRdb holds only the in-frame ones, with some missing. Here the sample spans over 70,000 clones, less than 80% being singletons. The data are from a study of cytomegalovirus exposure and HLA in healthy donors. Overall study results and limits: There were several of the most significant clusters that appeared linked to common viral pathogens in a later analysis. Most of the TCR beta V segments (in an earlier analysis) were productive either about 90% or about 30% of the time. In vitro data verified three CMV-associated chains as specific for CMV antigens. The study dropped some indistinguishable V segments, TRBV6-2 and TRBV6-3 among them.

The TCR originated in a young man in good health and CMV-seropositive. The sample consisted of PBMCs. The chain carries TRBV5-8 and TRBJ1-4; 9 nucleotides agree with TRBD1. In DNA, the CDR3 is TGTGCCAGCAGCTGGGGGACCGGGACAGGGATTGAAGGCGAAAAACTGTTTTTT. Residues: CASSWGTGTGIEGEKLFF.